This entry features one T cell receptor (beta chain) sequence. The data were obtained in a study of blood T cell repertoires in COVID-19. About the research overall: The United States, Italy and Spain were the sources of the acute and convalescent COVID-19 samples. T cells, B-cell-depleted T cells, or PBMCs supplied cDNA or gDNA.

In germline, CDR1 is LNHNV, CDR2 YYDKDF (reference sequence). This CDR3 contains 14 residues. Deletions cut 3 bases from V and 6 bases from J, with 11 bases between. Original handling: The assay estimated nucleated cells by amplifying reference gene primers. Assay used: immunoSEQ multiplex PCR; TCRdb lists only in-frame clones, some missing. The V and J calls and clone size are taken from that table; D and trimming were inferred from the DNA. The sample includes over 30,000 clones, around 91% of them seen just once. This TCR was sampled from a man older than 75 with acute or convalescent COVID-19. The genes are TRBV15 and TRBJ1-4, with D tentatively TRBD1 (5 bases). The specimen sequenced was peripheral blood. CDR3 amino acids: CATSRLGEYEKLFF. In DNA form, the CDR3 reads TGTGCCACCAGCAGGTTAGGGGAATATGAAAAACTGTTTTTT.